The 3 T cell receptor beta chains given below trace back to one sample, sequenced in a study of post-analysis software for immune sequencing data. Study findings and constraints: Comparison of patients with controls showed five TRBV segments more frequent in patients, TRBV5-6, TRBV5-1 and TRBV20-1 among them.

Presence of unique molecular identifiers characterized the TCR beta cDNA libraries. TCRdb re-called the PCR reads with MiXCR, one entry per CDR3 protein. The sample has around 200,000 distinct CDR3 sequences, 29% seen once. The antigens these receptors bind are not known. The sample was blood. Every receptor here comes from a girl aged 2-17 years with multiple sclerosis.

This clonotype was observed a handful of times. The chain recombines TRBV20-1 with TRBJ1-6; D uncertain. There are 15 residues in the CDR3. Deletions cut 0 bases from V and 4 bases from J, with 10 bases between. Germline loops: CDR1 DFQATT, CDR2 SNEGSKA (reference sequence). The CDR3 loop reads CSARDSGEYNSPLHF. CDR3 nucleotides: TGCAGTGCTAGAGATTCCGGGGAATATAATTCACCCCTCCACTTT.

The chain employs TRBV18 and TRBJ2-6; TRBD2 might be the D (6 bases). The CDR3 spans 15 residues. Germline CDR1 and CDR2: KGHSH and LQKENI. The V and J ends lost 1 base and 2 bases respectively, with 6 bases between them. The CDR3 DNA sequence: TGTGCCAGCTCACCACGGGGGGCTGGGGCCAACGTCCTGACTTTC. This codes for CASSPRGAGANVLTF.

This clonotype has ten or more counts. The chain employs TRBV25-1 and TRBJ2-1; no firm D call. The germline CDR1 and CDR2 sequences are MGHDK and SYGVNS. The CDR3 length is 12 residues. V lost 6 bases and J 9 bases, leaving 12 bases between the germline ends. This CDR3 is CASSRAVGEQFF. CDR3 coding DNA: TGTGCCAGCAGCCGGGCGGTGGGTGAGCAGTTCTTC.